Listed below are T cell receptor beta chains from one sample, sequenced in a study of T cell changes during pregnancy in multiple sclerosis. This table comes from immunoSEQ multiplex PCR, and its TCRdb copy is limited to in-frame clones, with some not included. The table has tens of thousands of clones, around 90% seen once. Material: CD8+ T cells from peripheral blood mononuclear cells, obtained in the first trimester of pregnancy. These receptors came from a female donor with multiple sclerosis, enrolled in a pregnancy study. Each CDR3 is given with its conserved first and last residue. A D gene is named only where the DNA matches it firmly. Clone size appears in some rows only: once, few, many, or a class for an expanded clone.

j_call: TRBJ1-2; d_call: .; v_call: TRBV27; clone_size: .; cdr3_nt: TGTGCCAGCAGTTTCGCCGCGGGACTCTCTAACTATGGCTACACCTTC; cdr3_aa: CASSFAAGLSNYGYTF
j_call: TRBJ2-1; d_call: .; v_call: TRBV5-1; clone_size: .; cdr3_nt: TGCGCCAGCAGCCTATGGTCCTACAATGAGCAGTTCTTC; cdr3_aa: CASSLWSYNEQFF
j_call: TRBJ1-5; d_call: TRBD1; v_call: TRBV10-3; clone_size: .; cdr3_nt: TGTGCCATCAGTGCGGGGACAGACGGCAATCAGCCCCAGCATTTT; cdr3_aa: CAISAGTDGNQPQHF
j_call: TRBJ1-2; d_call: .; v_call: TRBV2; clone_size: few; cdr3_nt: TGTGCCAGCAGTGAAGCGGGCAGTCAGTATGGCTACACCTTC; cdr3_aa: CASSEAGSQYGYTF
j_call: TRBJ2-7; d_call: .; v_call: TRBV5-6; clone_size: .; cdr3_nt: TGTGCCAGCAGCTTGGGCAACAGAGCCTACGAGCAGTACTTC; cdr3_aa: CASSLGNRAYEQYF
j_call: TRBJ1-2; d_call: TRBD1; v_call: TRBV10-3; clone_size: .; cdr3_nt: TGTGCCATCATTGCCCGATGGGGACAGGGTGTAGGCTATGGCTACACCTTC; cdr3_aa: CAIIARWGQGVGYGYTF
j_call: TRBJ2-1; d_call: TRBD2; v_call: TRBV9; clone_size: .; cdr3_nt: TGTGCCAGCAGCGTAGAAGGGACTAGCGGGATAGGGTCCTACAATGAGCAGTTCTTC; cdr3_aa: CASSVEGTSGIGSYNEQFF
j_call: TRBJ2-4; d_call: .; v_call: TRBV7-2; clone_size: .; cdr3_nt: TGTGCCAGCAGCTTAGGGGGGGAAGGAAACATTCAGTACTTC; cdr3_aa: CASSLGGEGNIQYF
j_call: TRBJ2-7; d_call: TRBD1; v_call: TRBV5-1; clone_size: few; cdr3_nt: TGCGCCAGCAGCCCTGGGACAGGGGGGTACGAGCAGTACTTC; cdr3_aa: CASSPGTGGYEQYF
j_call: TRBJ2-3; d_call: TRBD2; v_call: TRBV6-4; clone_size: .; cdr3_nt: TGTGCCAGCAGTGACGACGCGGGGGACACAGATACGCAGTATTTT; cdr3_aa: CASSDDAGDTDTQYF
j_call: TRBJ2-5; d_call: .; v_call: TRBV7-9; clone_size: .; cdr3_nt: TGTGCCAGCAGCTTAGTCTTATCCAGTCGAGAGACCCAGTACTTC; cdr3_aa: CASSLVLSSRETQYF
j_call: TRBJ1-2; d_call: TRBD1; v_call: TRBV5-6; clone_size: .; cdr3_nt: TGTGCCAGCAGCTTGGGCACAGGGGCTGGTGGCTACACCTTC; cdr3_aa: CASSLGTGAGGYTF
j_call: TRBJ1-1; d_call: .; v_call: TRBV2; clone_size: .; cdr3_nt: TGTGCCAGCAGTGGGGGATTGGGGGCGGTAGTGGACCCCACTGAAGCTTTCTTT; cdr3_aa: CASSGGLGAVVDPTEAFF
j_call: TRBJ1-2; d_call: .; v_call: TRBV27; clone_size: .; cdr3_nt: TGTGCCAGCAGTTCGCGGGACTTTTCTTATGGCTACACCTTC; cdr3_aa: CASSSRDFSYGYTF
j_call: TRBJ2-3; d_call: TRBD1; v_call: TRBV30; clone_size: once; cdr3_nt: TGTGCCTGGAGCGGACAGGGGATGGGAGATACGCAGTATTTT; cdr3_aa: CAWSGQGMGDTQYF
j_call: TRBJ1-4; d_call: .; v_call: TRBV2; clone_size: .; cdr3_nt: TGTGCCAGCAGTGAGAGGACAGAGACTGAAAAACTGTTTTTT; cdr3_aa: CASSERTETEKLFF
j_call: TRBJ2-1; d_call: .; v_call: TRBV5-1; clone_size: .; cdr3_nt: TGCGCCAGCAGCTGTTATGGGCTAGCGCGTGACAATGAGCAGTTCTTC; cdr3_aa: CASSCYGLARDNEQFF
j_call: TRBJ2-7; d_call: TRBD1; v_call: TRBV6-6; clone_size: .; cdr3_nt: TGTGCCAGCAGGAGCGGGACAGGGGACGAGCAGTACTTC; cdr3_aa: CASRSGTGDEQYF
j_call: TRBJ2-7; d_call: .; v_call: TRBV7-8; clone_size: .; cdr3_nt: TGTGCCAGCAGCTGGTCGGGGGGCCACGAGCAGTACTTC; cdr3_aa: CASSWSGGHEQYF
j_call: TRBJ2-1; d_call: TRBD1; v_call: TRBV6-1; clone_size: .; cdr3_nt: TGTGCCAGCAGTGAAGGAGAGGGGGCCGATGAGCAGTTCTTC; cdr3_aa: CASSEGEGADEQFF
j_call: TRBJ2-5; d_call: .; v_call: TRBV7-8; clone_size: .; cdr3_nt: TGTGCCAGCAGCTTCCGGGGGACCCTGGGGGAAGAGACCCAGTACTTC; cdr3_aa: CASSFRGTLGEETQYF
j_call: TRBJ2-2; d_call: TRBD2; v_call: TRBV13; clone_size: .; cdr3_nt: TGTGGGTCGCATGTAGCGGGAGACACCGGGGAGCTGTTTTTT; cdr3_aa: CGSHVAGDTGELFF
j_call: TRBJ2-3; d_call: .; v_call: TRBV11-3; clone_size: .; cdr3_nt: TGTGCCAGCCAGCCCGGGGAAGATACGCAGTATTTT; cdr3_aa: CASQPGEDTQYF
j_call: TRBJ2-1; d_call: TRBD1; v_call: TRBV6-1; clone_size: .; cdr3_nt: TGTGCCAGCAGCATGAACAGGGGTAGTAGTGATGAGCAGTTCTTC; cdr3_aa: CASSMNRGSSDEQFF
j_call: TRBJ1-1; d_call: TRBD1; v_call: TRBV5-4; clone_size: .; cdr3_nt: TGTGCCAGCAGCTTAACGACAGGGGGGAACACTGAAGCTTTCTTT; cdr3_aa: CASSLTTGGNTEAFF
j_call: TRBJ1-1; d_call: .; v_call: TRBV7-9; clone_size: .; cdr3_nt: TGTGCCAGCACCCCCCAGCAGGCGGGGCACACTGAAGCTTTCTTT; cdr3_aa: CASTPQQAGHTEAFF
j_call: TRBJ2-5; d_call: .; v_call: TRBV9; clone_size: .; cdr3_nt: TGTGCCAGCAGCCTAGACGGGTCGGGGTCAGAGACCCAGTACTTC; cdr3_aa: CASSLDGSGSETQYF
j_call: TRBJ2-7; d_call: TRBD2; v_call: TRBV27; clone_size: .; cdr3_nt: TGTGCCAGCAGTTTATCGGCCGGGACTAAGACGTTTGGCGAGCAGTACTTC; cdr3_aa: CASSLSAGTKTFGEQYF
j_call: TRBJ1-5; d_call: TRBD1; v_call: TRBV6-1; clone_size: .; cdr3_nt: TGTGCCAGTTTGACAGGGGACTTCAATCAGCCCCAGCATTTT; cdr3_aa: CASLTGDFNQPQHF
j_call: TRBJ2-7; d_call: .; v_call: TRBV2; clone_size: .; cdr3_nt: TGTGCCAGCAGTGAAGGTATGGCCAAAGCGTCCTACGAGCAGTACTTC; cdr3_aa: CASSEGMAKASYEQYF
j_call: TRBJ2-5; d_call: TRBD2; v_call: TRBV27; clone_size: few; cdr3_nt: TGTGCCAGCAGTTTATCGGCGGGAGCGGGAGAGACCCAGTACTTC; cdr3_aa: CASSLSAGAGETQYF
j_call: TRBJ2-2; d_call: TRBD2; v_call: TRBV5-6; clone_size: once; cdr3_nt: TGTGCCAGCAGCCCGCGGGGGGGTCGGGAGTTCTTCACCGGGGAGCTGTTTTTT; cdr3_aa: CASSPRGGREFFTGELFF
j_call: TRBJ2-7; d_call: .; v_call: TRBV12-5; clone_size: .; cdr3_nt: TGTGCTACTTCTCCCGACTGGTCTACGAAAACCTACGAGCAGTACTTC; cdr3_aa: CATSPDWSTKTYEQYF
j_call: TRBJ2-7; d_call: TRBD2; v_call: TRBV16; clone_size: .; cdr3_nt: TGTGCCAGCAGCCAATCGACTAGCGGGGACTTACAATTAGACTACGAGCAGTACTTC; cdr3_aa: CASSQSTSGDLQLDYEQYF
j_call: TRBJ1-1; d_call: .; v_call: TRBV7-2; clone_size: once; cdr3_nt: TGTGCCAGCAGCCCAACATCCGAGGGTGTAACTGAAGCTTTCTTT; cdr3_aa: CASSPTSEGVTEAFF
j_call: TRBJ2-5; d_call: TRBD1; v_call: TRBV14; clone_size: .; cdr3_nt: TGTGCCAGAGGCGGAGACAGGGGTCTCCAAGAGACCCAGTACTTC; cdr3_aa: CARGGDRGLQETQYF
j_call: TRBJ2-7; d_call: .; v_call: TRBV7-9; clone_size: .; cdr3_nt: TGTGCCAGCAGCTCGGACAGACCCTACGAGCAGTACTTC; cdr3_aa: CASSSDRPYEQYF
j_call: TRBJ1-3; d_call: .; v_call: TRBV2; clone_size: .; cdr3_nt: TGTGCCAGCAGTGAAGAAGTAGTGGACACCATATATTTT; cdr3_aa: CASSEEVVDTIYF
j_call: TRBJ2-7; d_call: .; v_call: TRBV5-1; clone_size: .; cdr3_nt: TGCGCCAGCAGTTCCAACTACGAGCAGTACTTC; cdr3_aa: CASSSNYEQYF
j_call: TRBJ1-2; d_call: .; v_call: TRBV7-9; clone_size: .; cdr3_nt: TGTGCCAGCAGCTCGACGGGGGGCCGCATTGATCCTAACTATGGCTACACCTTC; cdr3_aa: CASSSTGGRIDPNYGYTF
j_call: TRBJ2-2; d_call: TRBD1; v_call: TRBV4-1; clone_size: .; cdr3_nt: TGCGCCAGCAGCCAAGATGTGGGGACAGGGGGGAACACCGGGGAGCTGTTTTTT; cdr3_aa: CASSQDVGTGGNTGELFF
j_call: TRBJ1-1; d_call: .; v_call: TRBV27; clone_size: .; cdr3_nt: TGTGCCAGCAGTTTATCGTCAGGGAACACTGAAGCTTTCTTT; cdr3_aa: CASSLSSGNTEAFF